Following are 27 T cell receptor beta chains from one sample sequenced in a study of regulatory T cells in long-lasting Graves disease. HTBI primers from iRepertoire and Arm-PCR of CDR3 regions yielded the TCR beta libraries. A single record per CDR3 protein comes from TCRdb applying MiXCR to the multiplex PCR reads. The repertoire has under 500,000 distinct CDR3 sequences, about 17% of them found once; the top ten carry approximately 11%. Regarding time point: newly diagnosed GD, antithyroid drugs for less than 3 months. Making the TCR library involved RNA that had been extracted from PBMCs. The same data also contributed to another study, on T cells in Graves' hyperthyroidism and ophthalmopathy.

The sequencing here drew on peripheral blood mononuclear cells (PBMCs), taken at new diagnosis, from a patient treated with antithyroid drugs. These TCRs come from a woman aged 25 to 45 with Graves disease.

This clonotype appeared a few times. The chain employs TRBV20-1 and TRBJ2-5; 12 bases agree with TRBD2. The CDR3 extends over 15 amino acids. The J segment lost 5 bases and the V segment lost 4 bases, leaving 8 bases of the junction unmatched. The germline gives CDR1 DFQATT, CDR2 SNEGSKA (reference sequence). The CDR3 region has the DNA TGCAGTGCTACTAGCCGGACTAGCGGGAAGGAGACCCAGTACTTC. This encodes CSATSRTSGKETQYF.

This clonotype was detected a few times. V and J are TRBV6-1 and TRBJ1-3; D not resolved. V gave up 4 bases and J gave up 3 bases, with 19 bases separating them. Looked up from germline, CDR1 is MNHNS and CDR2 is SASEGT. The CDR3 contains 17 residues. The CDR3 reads CASSVRMALDDGNTIYF. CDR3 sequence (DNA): TGTGCCAGCAGTGTACGGATGGCCCTCGACGATGGAAACACCATATATTTT.

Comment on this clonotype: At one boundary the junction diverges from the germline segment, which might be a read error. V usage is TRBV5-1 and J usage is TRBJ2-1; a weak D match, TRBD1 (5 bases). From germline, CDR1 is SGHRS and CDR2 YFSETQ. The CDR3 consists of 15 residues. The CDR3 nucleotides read TGTGCCAGCAGCTTAGGGCAGGGCTCCTACAATGAGAAGTTCTTC. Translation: CASSLGQGSYNEKFF.

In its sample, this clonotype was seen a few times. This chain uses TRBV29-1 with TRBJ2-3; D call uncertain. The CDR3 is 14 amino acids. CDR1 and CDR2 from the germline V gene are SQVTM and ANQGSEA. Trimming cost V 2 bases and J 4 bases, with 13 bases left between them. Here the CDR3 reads CSVELRARADTQYF. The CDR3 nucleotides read TGCAGCGTTGAATTAAGGGCTAGGGCAGATACGCAGTATTTT.

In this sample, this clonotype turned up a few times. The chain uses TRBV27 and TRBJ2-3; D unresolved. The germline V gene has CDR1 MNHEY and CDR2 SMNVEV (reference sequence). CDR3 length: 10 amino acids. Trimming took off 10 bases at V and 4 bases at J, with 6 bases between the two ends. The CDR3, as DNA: TGTGCCACCTCGGCAGATACGCAGTATTTT. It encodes CATSADTQYF.

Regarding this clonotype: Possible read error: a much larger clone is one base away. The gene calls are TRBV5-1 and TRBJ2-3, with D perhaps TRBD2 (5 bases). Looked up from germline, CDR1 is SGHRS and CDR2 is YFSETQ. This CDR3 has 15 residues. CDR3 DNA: TGCGCCAGCAGCCCCTCAAGGGCTAGCACAGATGCGCAGTATTTT. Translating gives CASSPSRASTDAQYF. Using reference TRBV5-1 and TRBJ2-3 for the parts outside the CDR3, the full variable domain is KAGVTQTPRYLIKTRGQQVTLSCSPISGHRSVSWYQQTPGQGLQFLFEYFSETQRNKGNFPGRFSGRQFSNSRSEMNVSTLELGDSALYLCASSPSRASTDAQYFGPGTRLTVL.

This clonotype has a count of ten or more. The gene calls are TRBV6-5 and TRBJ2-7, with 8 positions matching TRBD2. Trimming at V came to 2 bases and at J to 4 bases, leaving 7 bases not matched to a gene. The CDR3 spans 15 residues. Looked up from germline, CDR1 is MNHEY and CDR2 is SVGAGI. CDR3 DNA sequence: TGTGCCAGCAGTTACAGGTTAGCGGGATCGTACGAGCAGTACTTC. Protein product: CASSYRLAGSYEQYF.

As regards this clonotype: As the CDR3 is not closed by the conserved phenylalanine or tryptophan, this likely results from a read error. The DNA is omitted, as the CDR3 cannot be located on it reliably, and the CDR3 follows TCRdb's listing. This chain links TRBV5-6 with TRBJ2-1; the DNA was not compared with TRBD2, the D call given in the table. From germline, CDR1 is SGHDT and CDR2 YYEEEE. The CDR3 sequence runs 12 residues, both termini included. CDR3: CASSLFPGLASS.

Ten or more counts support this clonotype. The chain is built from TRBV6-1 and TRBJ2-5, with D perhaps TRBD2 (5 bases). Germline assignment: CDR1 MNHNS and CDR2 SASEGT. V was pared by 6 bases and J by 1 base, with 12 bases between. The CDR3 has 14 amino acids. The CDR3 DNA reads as TGTGCCAGCAGCCGGGGTGGCTCCCAAGAGACCCAGTACTTC. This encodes CASSRGGSQETQYF.

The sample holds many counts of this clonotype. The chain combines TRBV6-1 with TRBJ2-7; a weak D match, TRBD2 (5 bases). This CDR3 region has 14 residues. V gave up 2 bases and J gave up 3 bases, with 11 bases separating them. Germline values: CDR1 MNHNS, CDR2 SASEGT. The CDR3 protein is CASSEWSGIYEQYF. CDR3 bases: TGTGCCAGCAGTGAATGGAGCGGAATCTACGAGCAGTACTTC.

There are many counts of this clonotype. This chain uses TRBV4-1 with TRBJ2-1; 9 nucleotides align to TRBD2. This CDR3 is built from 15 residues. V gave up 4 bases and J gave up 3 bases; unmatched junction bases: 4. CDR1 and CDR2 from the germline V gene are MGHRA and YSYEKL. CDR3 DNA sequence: TGCGCCAGCAGCCCGCGGGAGGGCCTCTACAATGAGCAGTTCTTC. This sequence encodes CASSPREGLYNEQFF.

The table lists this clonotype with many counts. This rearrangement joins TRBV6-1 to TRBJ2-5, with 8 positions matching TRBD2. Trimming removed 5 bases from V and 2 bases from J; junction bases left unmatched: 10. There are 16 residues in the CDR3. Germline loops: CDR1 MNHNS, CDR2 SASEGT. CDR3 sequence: CASSPYSGSGQETQYF. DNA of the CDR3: TGTGCCAGCAGTCCTTACAGCGGGAGTGGGCAAGAGACCCAGTACTTC.

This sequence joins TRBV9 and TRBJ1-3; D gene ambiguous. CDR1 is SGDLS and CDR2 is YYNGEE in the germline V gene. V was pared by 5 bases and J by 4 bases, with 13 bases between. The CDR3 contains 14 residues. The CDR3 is CASSLQRTGNTIYF. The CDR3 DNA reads TGTGCCAGCAGTCTGCAAAGAACCGGAAACACCATATATTTT.

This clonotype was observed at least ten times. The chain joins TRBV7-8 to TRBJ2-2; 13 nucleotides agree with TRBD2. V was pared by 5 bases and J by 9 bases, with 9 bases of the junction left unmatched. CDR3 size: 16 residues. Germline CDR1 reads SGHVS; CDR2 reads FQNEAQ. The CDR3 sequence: CASSPLRLAGGRELFF. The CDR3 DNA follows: TGTGCCAGCAGCCCTCTAAGACTAGCGGGAGGCCGGGAGCTGTTTTTT.

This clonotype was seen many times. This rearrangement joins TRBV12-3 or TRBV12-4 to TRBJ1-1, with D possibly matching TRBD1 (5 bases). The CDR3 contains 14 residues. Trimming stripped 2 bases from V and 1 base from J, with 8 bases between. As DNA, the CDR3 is TGTGCCAGCAGTTTATTACAGGCGAACACTGAAGCTTTCTTT. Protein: CASSLLQANTEAFF.

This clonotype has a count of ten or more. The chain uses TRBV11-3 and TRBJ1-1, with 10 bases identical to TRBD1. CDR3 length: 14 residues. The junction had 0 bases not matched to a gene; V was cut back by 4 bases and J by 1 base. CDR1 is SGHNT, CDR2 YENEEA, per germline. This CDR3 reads CASSWDRGNTEAFF. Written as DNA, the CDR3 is TGTGCCAGCAGCTGGGACAGGGGGAACACTGAAGCTTTCTTT. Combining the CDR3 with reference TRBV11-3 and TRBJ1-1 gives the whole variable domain EAGVVQSPRYKIIEKKQPVAFWCNPISGHNTLYWYLQNLGQGPELLIRYENEEAVDDSQLPKDRFSAERLKGVDSTLKIQPAELGDSAVYLCASSWDRGNTEAFFGQGTRLTVV.

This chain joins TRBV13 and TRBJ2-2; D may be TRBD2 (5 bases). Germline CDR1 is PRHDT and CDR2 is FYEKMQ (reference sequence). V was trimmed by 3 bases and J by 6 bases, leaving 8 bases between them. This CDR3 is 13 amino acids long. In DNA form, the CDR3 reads TGTGCCAGCAGCTTTCGGGGTGCCGGGGAGCTGTTTTTT. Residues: CASSFRGAGELFF.

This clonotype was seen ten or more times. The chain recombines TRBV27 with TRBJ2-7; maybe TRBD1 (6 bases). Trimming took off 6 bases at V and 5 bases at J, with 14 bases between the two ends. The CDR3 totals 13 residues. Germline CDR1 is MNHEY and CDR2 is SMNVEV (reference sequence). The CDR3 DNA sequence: TGTGCCAGCAGCAGGGGTGGGGCCCACGAGCAGTACTTC. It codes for CASSRGGAHEQYF.

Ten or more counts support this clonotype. DNA of the CDR3: TGTGCCAGCACAGACCAGGTGGGCTATGGCTACACCTTC. Translated, it gives CASTDQVGYGYTF. V gene TRBV28 combines with J gene TRBJ1-2; D uncertain. The V gene's germline CDR1 is MDHEN and CDR2 SYDVKM. V lost 7 bases and J lost 4, with 13 bases in between. This CDR3 contains 13 residues.

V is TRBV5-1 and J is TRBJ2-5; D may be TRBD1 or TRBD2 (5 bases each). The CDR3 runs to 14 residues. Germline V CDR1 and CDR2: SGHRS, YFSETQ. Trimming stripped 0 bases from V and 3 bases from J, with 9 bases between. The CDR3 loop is CASSLGDVEETQYF. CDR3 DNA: TGCGCCAGCAGCTTGGGGGACGTAGAAGAGACCCAGTACTTC.

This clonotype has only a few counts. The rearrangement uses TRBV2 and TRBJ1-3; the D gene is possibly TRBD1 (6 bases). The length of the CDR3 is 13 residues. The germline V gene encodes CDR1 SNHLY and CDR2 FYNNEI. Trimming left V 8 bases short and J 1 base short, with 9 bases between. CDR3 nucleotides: TGTGCCAGCCAGGGGACTTCTGGAAACACCATATATTTT. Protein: CASQGTSGNTIYF.

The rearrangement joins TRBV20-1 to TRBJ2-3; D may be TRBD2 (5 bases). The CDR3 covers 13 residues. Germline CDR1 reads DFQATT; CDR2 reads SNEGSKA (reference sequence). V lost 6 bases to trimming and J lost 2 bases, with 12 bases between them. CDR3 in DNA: TGCAGTGCCGGCGGGTTCGACACAGATACGCAGTATTTT. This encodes CSAGGFDTDTQYF.

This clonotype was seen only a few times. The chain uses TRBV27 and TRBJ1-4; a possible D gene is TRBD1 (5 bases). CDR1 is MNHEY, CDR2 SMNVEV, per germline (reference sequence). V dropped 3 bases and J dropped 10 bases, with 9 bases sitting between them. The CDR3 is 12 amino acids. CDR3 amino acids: CASSLGGGKLFF. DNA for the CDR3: TGTGCCAGCAGTTTGGGGGGTGGAAAACTGTTTTTT.

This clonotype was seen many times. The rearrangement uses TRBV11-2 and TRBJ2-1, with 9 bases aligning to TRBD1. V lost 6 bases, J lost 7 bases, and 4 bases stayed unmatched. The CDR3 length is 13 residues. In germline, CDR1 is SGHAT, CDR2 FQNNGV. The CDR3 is CASRGTGKNEQFF. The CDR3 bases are TGTGCCAGCAGAGGGACAGGGAAGAATGAGCAGTTCTTC.

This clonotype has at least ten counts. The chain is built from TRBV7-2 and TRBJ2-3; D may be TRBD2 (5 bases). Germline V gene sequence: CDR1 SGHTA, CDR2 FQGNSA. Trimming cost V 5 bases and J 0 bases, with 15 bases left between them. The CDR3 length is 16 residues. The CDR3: CASSLLEVTSTDTQYF. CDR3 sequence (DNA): TGTGCCAGCAGCCTGTTGGAGGTAACTAGCACAGATACGCAGTATTTT.

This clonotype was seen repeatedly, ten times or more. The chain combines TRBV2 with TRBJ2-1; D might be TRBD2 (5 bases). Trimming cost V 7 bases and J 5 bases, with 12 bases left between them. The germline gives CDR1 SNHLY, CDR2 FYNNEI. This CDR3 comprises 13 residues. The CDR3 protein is CASKNLGDNEQFF. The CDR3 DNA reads TGTGCCAGCAAAAACCTGGGAGACAATGAGCAGTTCTTC.

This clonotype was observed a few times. The CDR3 loop is CSAETSGEEETQYF. CDR3 nucleotides: TGCAGTGCGGAGACTAGTGGGGAAGAAGAGACCCAGTACTTC. V is TRBV20-1 and J is TRBJ2-5; TRBD2 might be the D (6 bases). Trimming removed 6 bases at V and 3 bases at J, with 17 bases between. CDR1 and CDR2 (germline): DFQATT, SNEGSKA (reference sequence). The CDR3 is 14 amino acids.